This T cell receptor beta chain was found in a study of cytomegalovirus exposure and HLA in healthy donors. V lost 4 bases, J lost 6 bases, and 13 bases lay in between. CDR1 is SGHNT, CDR2 YYREEE, per germline (reference sequence). The CDR3 is made up of 14 amino acids. The PCR used 60 Vbeta and 13 Jbeta primers. Profiled with immunoSEQ multiplex PCR; TCRdb holds only in-frame clones, not every one. The sample totals 50,000 to 70,000 clones. The chain recombines TRBV5-4 with TRBJ1-4, with D maybe TRBD1 (5 bases). The receptor comes from a woman in her late teens or twenties in good health and CMV-seronegative. What was sequenced was PBMCs. The CDR3 sequence: CASSPYGADEKLFF. In DNA, the CDR3 is TGTGCCAGCAGCCCCTATGGGGCCGATGAAAAACTGTTTTTT.